This TCR beta chain was recorded in a study of OX40 agonist ivuxolimab in advanced cancers. TCRdb's table, derived via immunoSEQ multiplex PCR, lists solely in-frame clones and lacks some. The data hold 55,000 or so clones, with roughly nine tenths observed a single time. This CDR3 is built from 20 residues. Material: CD4+ or CD8+ T cells sorted from blood, obtained in a trial of the OX40 agonist ivuxolimab. This sequence originates from an adult with an advanced solid tumor such as melanoma, head and neck, liver or kidney cancer. This chain joins TRBV21-1 and TRBJ2-2. TRBV21-1 is flagged as a pseudogene. The DNA of the CDR3 is TGTGCCAGCAGCAATCTTTGTTCCTCCCATTGCCGGATTAACACCGGGGAGCTGTTTTTT. This codes for CASSNLCSSHCRINTGELFF.